Listed here is a single TCR beta chain. This CDR3 region has 17 residues. Germline CDR1 reads SGDLS; CDR2 reads YYNGEE. V shed 0 bases and J shed 1 base, with 16 bases lying between them. These data are taken from a study of blood T cell repertoires in COVID-19. About the research overall: Researchers got acute and convalescent COVID-19 samples from the United States, Italy and Spain.

In the original analysis: Reference gene primer amplification yielded estimated nucleated cell counts. TCRdb's copy holds only in-frame clones and misses some; the assay was immunoSEQ multiplex PCR. The V and J calls and clone size were taken over from that table, and D and trimming were inferred from the DNA. The sample carries 250,000 or so clones, 85% to 90% recorded once. Symptom resolution, clearance, or two negative PCRs marked the recovered donors of Cohort 3. This sequence joins TRBV9 and TRBJ1-1, with TRBD1 as a possible D gene (5 bases). The sample consisted of PBMCs or T cells enriched from blood (not recorded which). The origin of this receptor is a woman aged 45-59 years who had recovered from COVID-19. Here the CDR3 reads CASSVDGGVGTNTEAFF. The DNA of the CDR3 is TGTGCCAGCAGCGTAGACGGAGGGGTAGGGACGAACACTGAAGCTTTCTTT.